These 23 T cell receptor beta chains share one sample of origin, sequenced in a study of cytomegalovirus exposure and HLA in healthy donors. The PCR made use of 60 Vbeta and 13 Jbeta primers. Profiled with immunoSEQ multiplex PCR; TCRdb holds only in-frame clones, not every one. Here the sample spans about 150,000 clones, around 80% being singletons. The sample consisted of PBMCs. These receptors originate from a middle-aged man in good health and CMV-seropositive.

This clone was picked up a small number of times. V is TRBV25-1 and J is TRBJ2-1, with TRBD2 as a possible D gene (6 bases). Per germline, CDR1 MGHDK and CDR2 SYGVNS. The CDR3 loop spans 17 amino acids. The ends were cut back, 3 bases at V and 4 bases at J, with 19 bases in the middle. CDR3 sequence (DNA): TGTGCCAGCAGTGACACCGGGACTCCAAAAGTGTACAATGAGCAGTTCTTC. It codes for CASSDTGTPKVYNEQFF.

The chain carries TRBV5-3 and TRBJ2-7; the D gene is possibly TRBD2 (6 bases). TRBV5-3 has ORF status, its function being uncertain. The CDR3 is 13 residues long. V gave up 1 base and J gave up 2 bases, with 7 bases separating them. CDR3 loop: CARSLRLAYEQYF. In DNA, the CDR3 is TGTGCCAGAAGCTTGAGACTAGCCTACGAGCAGTACTTC.

V gene TRBV7-2 combines with J gene TRBJ2-1; 8 bases map to TRBD2. This CDR3 has 14 amino acids. Losses at the gene ends were 7 bases for V and 8 bases for J; bases not matched to a gene: 10. Germline-derived CDR1 and CDR2 are SGHTA and FQGNSA. CDR3 residues: CASTGLAPVDEQFF. The CDR3 DNA is TGTGCCAGCACCGGACTAGCCCCCGTTGATGAGCAGTTCTTC.

The chain employs TRBV5-1 and TRBJ1-6; 8 nucleotides align to TRBD1. With 4 bases clipped from V and 10 bases from J, the junction kept 10 bases outside the gene matches. The CDR3 has 15 residues. The germline CDR1 and CDR2 sequences are SGHRS and YFSETQ. CDR3 coding DNA: TGCGCCAGCAGCCAAGGACAGGGTTCATTCTCACCCCTCCACTTT. It is translated as CASSQGQGSFSPLHF.

This clone has just a few counts. This chain uses TRBV10-1 with TRBJ2-7; TRBD2 is a possible D gene (6 bases). Per the germline V gene, CDR1 is WNHNN and CDR2 is SYGVQD (reference sequence). There are 16 residues in the CDR3. V was trimmed by 3 bases and J by 1 base, leaving 16 bases between them. CDR3 protein: CASSDGGRGGSYEQYF. DNA for the CDR3: TGCGCCAGCAGTGACGGGGGTCGGGGCGGTTCCTACGAGCAGTACTTC.

The CDR3 DNA is TGTGCCAGCAGCAAAGGGGAGGTTAGGAACACTGAAGCTTTCTTT. Protein: CASSKGEVRNTEAFF. The V call is TRBV21-1, the J call TRBJ1-1. TRBV21-1 is marked as a pseudogene. The CDR3 length is 15 residues.

There are a few counts of this clone. CDR3 DNA sequence: TGCAGCGTTGAAGAAGGGGTCAATCAGCCCCAGCATTTT. Translated: CSVEEGVNQPQHF. The chain joins TRBV29-1 to TRBJ1-5; D possibly corresponds to TRBD1 (5 bases). V lost 0 bases to trimming and J lost 3 bases, with 6 bases between them. Germline V gene lookup returns CDR1 SQVTM and CDR2 ANQGSEA. The CDR3 has 13 residues.

J is TRBJ2-7 and V is TRBV6-1; D perhaps matches TRBD2 (6 bases). The CDR3 is 15 amino acids. V shed 4 bases and J shed 3 bases, with 16 bases lying between them. The germline CDR1 and CDR2 sequences are MNHNS and SASEGT. This CDR3 reads CASSGGEAAYYEQYF. CDR3 DNA sequence: TGTGCCAGCAGTGGGGGGGAAGCGGCCTACTACGAGCAGTACTTC.

The V gene is TRBV7-3, the J gene TRBJ2-1; TRBD2 agrees at 7 bases. Losses at the gene ends were 2 bases for V and 8 bases for J; bases not matched to a gene: 9. The CDR3 loop spans 15 amino acids. Germline CDR1 SGHTA, CDR2 FQGTGA. The CDR3 loop reads CASSLVAGAAHEQFF. The DNA for the CDR3 is TGTGCCAGCAGCTTAGTGGCGGGAGCCGCCCATGAGCAGTTCTTC.

The chain uses TRBV18 and TRBJ2-7, with a weak D call TRBD2 (6 bases). Trimming left V 4 bases short and J 2 bases short, with 18 bases between. Per germline, CDR1 KGHSH and CDR2 LQKENI. The CDR3 consists of 16 residues. The CDR3 sequence: CASSQGGGLLTYEQYF. The CDR3 DNA reads TGTGCCAGCTCACAGGGAGGCGGGCTCCTGACCTACGAGCAGTACTTC.

This clone has only one observation. This CDR3 is CASSPGGVALQETQYF. The CDR3, as DNA: TGTGCCAGCAGCCCCGGGGGGGTAGCACTCCAAGAGACCCAGTACTTC. The chain uses TRBV5-4 and TRBJ2-5; 8 bases line up with TRBD2. The V segment lost 4 bases and the J segment 1 base; nucleotides outside the gene matches: 9. The CDR3 consists of 16 residues. From germline, CDR1 is SGHNT and CDR2 YYREEE (reference sequence).

The V gene is TRBV11-3, the J gene TRBJ1-2; the D gene is possibly TRBD1 (5 bases). This CDR3 comprises 17 residues. V was pared by 5 bases and J by 0 bases, with 19 bases between. The germline V gene encodes CDR1 SGHNT and CDR2 YENEEA. In DNA form, the CDR3 reads TGTGCCAGCAGCCCCTTCCAACAGGTCATAGCTAACTATGGCTACACCTTC. This translates into CASSPFQQVIANYGYTF.

The chain recombines TRBV29-1 with TRBJ1-1, with a possible D match to TRBD1 (6 bases). This CDR3 has 12 residues. Germline assignment: CDR1 SQVTM and CDR2 ANQGSEA. The V end lost 7 bases, the J end lost 0 bases, and 9 bases lay between the germline ends. The CDR3 is CSARTVNTEAFF. CDR3 in DNA: TGCAGCGCCCGGACAGTGAACACTGAAGCTTTCTTT.

V gene TRBV6-5 combines with J gene TRBJ2-2, with D possibly matching TRBD2 (6 bases). This CDR3 spans 14 amino acids. Trimming removed 4 bases from V and 1 base from J, with 7 bases in between. Germline V gives CDR1 MNHEY, CDR2 SVGAGI. The CDR3 sequence is CASSLGGNTGELFF. In DNA form, the CDR3 reads TGTGCCAGCAGTTTGGGAGGGAACACCGGGGAGCTGTTTTTT.

The chain recombines TRBV4-1 with TRBJ2-5; unclear D gene. The V gene's germline CDR1 is MGHRA and CDR2 YSYEKL. Between the trimmed V and J ends, which lost 4 bases and 1 base, there was a span of 16 bases. The CDR3 length is 16 residues. In DNA form, the CDR3 reads TGCGCCAGCAGCCCCCTAAAGAATTCTGGCCAAGAGACCCAGTACTTC. This translates into CASSPLKNSGQETQYF.

This clone occurred once. This chain uses TRBV5-1 with TRBJ1-5; no definite D call. Trimming cost V 3 bases and J 7 bases, with 14 bases left between them. This CDR3 has 14 residues. The V gene's germline CDR1 is SGHRS and CDR2 YFSETQ. The CDR3 DNA is TGCGCCAGCAGCTCGGAGGGAGTAGGGCAGCCCCAGCATTTT. This codes for CASSSEGVGQPQHF.

This clone was observed a handful of times. V usage is TRBV4-1 and J usage is TRBJ2-3; 7 bases fit TRBD2. CDR3 length: 15 residues. Per germline, CDR1 MGHRA and CDR2 YSYEKL. Trimming removed 1 base from V and 3 bases from J; junction bases left unmatched: 4. The CDR3 sequence is CASSQGGGRTDTQYF. CDR3 DNA: TGCGCCAGCAGCCAAGGGGGAGGGCGAACAGATACGCAGTATTTT.

The V call is TRBV25-1, the J call TRBJ2-7; maybe TRBD2 (6 bases). This CDR3 contains 16 residues. Deletions cut 2 bases from V and 1 base from J, with 15 bases between. CDR1 is MGHDK, CDR2 SYGVNS, per germline. CDR3 loop: CASSESSGALSYEQYF. Here the CDR3 DNA reads TGTGCCAGCAGTGAAAGTTCGGGAGCGCTATCCTACGAGCAGTACTTC.

The table lists this clone with a count of one. The chain combines TRBV28 with TRBJ1-2; 9 positions agree with TRBD1. The trim removed 1 base at V and 4 bases at J, leaving 1 base unmatched. CDR1 is MDHEN, CDR2 SYDVKM, per germline. The CDR3 covers 14 residues. CDR3 nucleotide sequence: TGTGCCAGCAGTTTATCGACAGGGGGCTATGGCTACACCTTC. This encodes CASSLSTGGYGYTF.

The gene calls are TRBV7-9 and TRBJ1-2, with 7 nucleotides matching TRBD1. The V gene end was trimmed by 5 bases and the J gene end by 7 bases; junction bases not matched to a gene: 7. This CDR3 has 13 residues. Germline V gene lookup returns CDR1 SEHNR and CDR2 FQNEAQ (reference sequence). Here the CDR3 reads CASSITGEAGYTF. The CDR3 coding sequence is TGTGCCAGCAGCATAACAGGGGAGGCTGGCTACACCTTC.

This chain uses TRBV5-4 with TRBJ2-3, with 11 bases aligning to TRBD2. The CDR3 extends over 17 amino acids. V gave up 3 bases and J gave up 2 bases; unmatched junction bases: 8. Germline V gene data show CDR1 as SGHNT and CDR2 as YYREEE (reference sequence). The CDR3 reads CASSSLLAGGHTDTQYF. The CDR3, as DNA: TGTGCCAGCAGCTCCCTCCTAGCGGGAGGCCACACAGATACGCAGTATTTT.

The chain uses TRBV6-1 and TRBJ2-7, with 10 bases fitting TRBD1. The germline gives CDR1 MNHNS, CDR2 SASEGT. CDR3 length: 12 amino acids. V shed 5 bases, J shed 7 bases, and the junction held 2 bases outside the gene matches. In DNA form, the CDR3 reads TGTGCCAGCAGTTGGGACAGGGGAGAGCAGTACTTC. Encoded protein: CASSWDRGEQYF.

The chain uses TRBV7-2 and TRBJ2-1; 8 bases are shared with TRBD2. The germline V gene has CDR1 SGHTA and CDR2 FQGNSA. This CDR3 contains 16 residues. V lost 1 base to trimming and J lost 7 bases; unmatched junction nucleotides: 9. The CDR3 is CASSLGGAAGVNEQFF. In DNA form, the CDR3 reads TGTGCCAGCAGCTTAGGGGGGGCAGCGGGAGTGAATGAGCAGTTCTTC.